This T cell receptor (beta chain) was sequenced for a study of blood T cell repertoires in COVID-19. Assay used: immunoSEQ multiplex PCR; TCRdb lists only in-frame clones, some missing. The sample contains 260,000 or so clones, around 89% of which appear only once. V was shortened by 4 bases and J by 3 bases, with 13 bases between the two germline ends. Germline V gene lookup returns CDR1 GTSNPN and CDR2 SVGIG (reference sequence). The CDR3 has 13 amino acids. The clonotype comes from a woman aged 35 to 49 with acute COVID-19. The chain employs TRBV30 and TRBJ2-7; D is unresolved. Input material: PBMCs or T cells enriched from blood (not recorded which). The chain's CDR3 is CAWNPNAGYEQYF. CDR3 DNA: TGTGCCTGGAACCCGAACGCAGGCTACGAGCAGTACTTC.